These 23 T cell receptor beta chains came from one sample sequenced in a study of blood T cell repertoires in COVID-19. Data came from immunoSEQ multiplex PCR; TCRdb stores just in-frame clones and leaves some out. The data show about 53,000 clones, with 80% to 90% seen just once and 4% held by the top ten. The sequenced sample was peripheral blood. These receptors were obtained from a man aged 50-59 years with acute or convalescent COVID-19.

CDR3 sequence (DNA): TGTGCCAGCAGCCAAGTCCTAGCGGGAGAAGATGAGCAGTTCTTC. Translated: CASSQVLAGEDEQFF. The chain employs TRBV3-1 (or the pseudogene TRBV3-2) and TRBJ2-1; TRBD2 aligns across 10 bases. This CDR3 is built from 15 residues. The V segment lost 1 base and the J segment 8 bases; nucleotides outside the gene matches: 5. Germline-derived CDR1 and CDR2 are LGHDT and YNNKEL (reference sequence).

In nucleotides, the CDR3 is TGTGCCATCGGGGCTAGCGGGGGGAATGTTCGGGAGCAGTACTTC. Protein product: CAIGASGGNVREQYF. This rearrangement joins TRBV10-3 to TRBJ2-7, with 11 bases aligning to TRBD2. The CDR3 length is 15 residues. J gave up 7 bases and V 8 bases, and 13 bases lay outside the gene matches. The germline V gene encodes CDR1 ENHRY and CDR2 SYGVKD.

The gene calls are TRBV28 and TRBJ2-7, with 9 bases aligning to TRBD2. The trim removed 11 bases at V and 3 bases at J, leaving 8 bases unmatched. The germline CDR1 and CDR2 sequences are MDHEN and SYDVKM. The CDR3 has 13 residues. CDR3 residues: CAGGGTSFYEQYF. CDR3 nucleotide sequence: TGTGCCGGAGGGGGGACTAGCTTCTACGAGCAGTACTTC.

The rearrangement uses TRBV7-8 and TRBJ1-2; no clear D. With 5 bases removed from V and 3 bases from J, the gap between germline ends came to 16 bases. Germline V gene data show CDR1 as SGHVS and CDR2 as FQNEAQ. The CDR3 contains 15 residues. CDR3 DNA: TGTGCCAGCAGCGAAGGCCCAGAGGGTTACTATGGCTACACCTTC. Translating gives CASSEGPEGYYGYTF.

This sequence joins TRBV6-5 and TRBJ2-1; 7 bases are a match to TRBD1. Germline lookup yields CDR1 MNHEY and CDR2 SVGAGI. V dropped 10 bases and J dropped 5; count of bases not matched to a gene: 11. This CDR3 has 14 amino acids. DNA for the CDR3: TGTGCCACCACCCGGGACAGTAAGAACAATGAGCAGTTCTTC. As protein: CATTRDSKNNEQFF.

The sample holds a few counts of this clone. The J gene is TRBJ2-1, the V gene TRBV5-6; 14 bases are a match to TRBD2. The CDR3 is 16 residues long. Germline V gene lookup returns CDR1 SGHDT and CDR2 YYEEEE. V shed 6 bases and J 6 bases; nucleotides not matched to a gene: 8. CDR3 nucleotides: TGTGCCAGCACCAACCTCGGGACTAGCGGGGGCAATGAGCAGTTCTTC. Protein product: CASTNLGTSGGNEQFF.

The chain carries TRBV30 and TRBJ1-2; TRBD1 agrees at 8 bases. CDR1 and CDR2 from the germline V gene are GTSNPN and SVGIG (reference sequence). Unmatched junction bases numbered 6, after V lost 2 bases and J lost 7 bases. The CDR3 covers 13 residues. The CDR3 sequence: CAWSRTGQVGYTF. The DNA for the CDR3 is TGTGCCTGGAGTCGGACAGGGCAGGTTGGCTACACCTTC. Drawing the rest from reference TRBV30 and TRBJ1-2, the complete variable domain is SQTIHQWPATLVQPVGSPLSLECTVEGTSNPNLYWYRQAAGRGLQLLFYSVGIGQISSEVPQNLSASRPQDRQFILSSKKLLLSDSGFYLCAWSRTGQVGYTFGSGTRLTVV.

The rearrangement joins TRBV12-2 to TRBJ2-2; the tabulated D call, TRBD1, remains unverified against the DNA. TRBV12-2 corresponds to a pseudogene. The CDR3 runs 19 residues. CDR3 nucleotides: TGTGCAAGTCGTCCACGCATGGACAGTCCCGACCTCAACACCGGGGAGCTGTTTTTT. This translates into CASRPRMDSPDLNTGELFF.

Only a few counts were recorded for this clone. This rearrangement joins TRBV7-3 to TRBJ2-2; 7 bases are shared with TRBD1. The CDR3 is 14 residues long. CDR1 and CDR2 from the germline V gene are SGHTA and FQGTGA. The ends lost 4 bases at V and 6 bases at J; junction bases unmatched: 5. The CDR3 loop is CASSSKTGPGELFF. In DNA form, the CDR3 reads TGTGCCAGCAGCTCTAAGACAGGGCCCGGGGAGCTGTTTTTT. Variable domain in full (rest from reference TRBV7-3 and TRBJ2-2): GAGVSQTPSNKVTEKGKYVELRCDPISGHTALYWYRQSLGQGPEFLIYFQGTGAADDSGLPNDRFFAVRPEGSVSTLKIQRTERGDSAVYLCASSSKTGPGELFFGEGSRLTVL.

In DNA, the CDR3 is TGTGCCAGCAGTACGGCAGGGGAAACGAACACCGGGGAGCTGTTTTTT. Encoded protein: CASSTAGETNTGELFF. V and J are TRBV6-4 and TRBJ2-2, with D perhaps matching TRBD1 (6 bases). The CDR3 spans 16 residues. V was pared by 5 bases and J by 0 bases, with 13 bases between. CDR1 and CDR2 from the germline V gene are MRHNA and SNTAGT.

This clone was picked up one time. The gene calls are TRBV5-1 and TRBJ2-7; TRBD1 might be the D (5 bases). Germline CDR1 reads SGHRS; CDR2 reads YFSETQ. The CDR3 contains 13 residues. Trimming cost V 4 bases and J 2 bases, with 10 bases left between them. The CDR3 DNA reads as TGCGCCAGCAGCCAGACAGTGGCCTACGAGCAGTACTTC. It codes for CASSQTVAYEQYF. Full variable domain (outside the CDR3, taken from reference TRBV5-1 and TRBJ2-7): KAGVTQTPRYLIKTRGQQVTLSCSPISGHRSVSWYQQTPGQGLQFLFEYFSETQRNKGNFPGRFSGRQFSNSRSEMNVSTLELGDSALYLCASSQTVAYEQYFGPGTRLTVT.

The CDR3 DNA follows: TGTGCCAGCAGTGAAAGGGGGACGGCTTTCTTT. This gives the protein CASSERGTAFF. The chain uses TRBV2 and TRBJ1-1, with TRBD1 as a possible D gene (6 bases). From germline, CDR1 is SNHLY and CDR2 FYNNEI. Trimming removed 2 bases from V and 11 bases from J, with 9 bases in between. The CDR3 has 11 amino acids.

V gene TRBV9 combines with J gene TRBJ1-2, with TRBD1 matching over 7 bases. The V segment lost 0 bases and the J segment 3 bases; nucleotides outside the gene matches: 5. The CDR3 has 15 residues. CDR1 is SGDLS and CDR2 is YYNGEE in the germline V gene. This CDR3 reads CASSVGQGGYYGYTF. The CDR3 DNA reads as TGTGCCAGCAGCGTAGGACAGGGTGGATACTATGGCTACACCTTC.

This chain connects TRBV4-1 to TRBJ2-1; D is possibly TRBD2 (5 bases). V was cut by 0 bases and J by 7 bases, with 7 bases left in between. Germline CDR1 and CDR2: MGHRA and YSYEKL. This CDR3 spans 13 amino acids. The CDR3 region is CASSQERVNEQFF. The DNA of the CDR3 is TGCGCCAGCAGCCAAGAGAGGGTGAATGAGCAGTTCTTC.

V and J are TRBV19 and TRBJ2-1; 10 nucleotides match TRBD2. The CDR3 runs to 15 residues. Germline-derived CDR1 and CDR2 are LNHDA and SQIVND (reference sequence). Unmatched junction bases numbered 8, after V lost 7 bases and J lost 5 bases. The CDR3 loop reads CASTPSGRFHNEQFF. CDR3 DNA: TGTGCCAGTACCCCTAGCGGGAGATTCCACAATGAGCAGTTCTTC. Looking up the rest from reference TRBV19 and TRBJ2-1 gives the full variable domain: DGGITQSPKYLFRKEGQNVTLSCEQNLNHDAMYWYRQDPGQGLRLIYYSQIVNDFQKGDIAEGYSVSREKKESFPLTVTSAQKNPTAFYLCASTPSGRFHNEQFFGPGTRLTVL.

V gene TRBV7-3 combines with J gene TRBJ1-5, with D unclear. The CDR3 is 13 residues long. V dropped 1 base and J dropped 5 bases, with 6 bases sitting between them. Per germline, CDR1 SGHTA and CDR2 FQGTGA. CDR3 sequence: CASSLNRDQPQHF. The CDR3 nucleotides read TGTGCCAGCAGCTTAAATCGGGATCAGCCCCAGCATTTT.

This chain joins TRBV19 and TRBJ1-1, with TRBD1 as a possible D gene (5 bases). CDR1 and CDR2 (germline): LNHDA, SQIVND (reference sequence). With 1 base removed from V and 1 base from J, the gap between germline ends came to 16 bases. The CDR3 covers 17 residues. In nucleotides, the CDR3 is TGTGCCAGTAGTATAGGAGCAGGGAGGGTGGGGAACACTGAAGCTTTCTTT. Amino acids: CASSIGAGRVGNTEAFF. The full variable domain, with the rest looked up from reference TRBV19 and TRBJ1-1, is DGGITQSPKYLFRKEGQNVTLSCEQNLNHDAMYWYRQDPGQGLRLIYYSQIVNDFQKGDIAEGYSVSREKKESFPLTVTSAQKNPTAFYLCASSIGAGRVGNTEAFFGQGTRLTVV.

The rearrangement uses TRBV2 and TRBJ2-1; TRBD1 matches at 10 bases. With V trimmed by 6 bases and J by 9 bases, 11 bases remained unmatched. The germline CDR1 and CDR2 sequences are SNHLY and FYNNEI. This CDR3 has 15 residues. The CDR3 sequence: CASRGTGVRGSEQFF. The CDR3 DNA is TGTGCCAGCAGGGGGACAGGGGTGAGGGGGAGTGAGCAGTTCTTC.

The chain employs TRBV25-1 and TRBJ2-3; tentatively, D is TRBD1 (6 bases). The CDR3 length is 14 residues. Germline V gene data show CDR1 as MGHDK and CDR2 as SYGVNS. Trimming took 4 bases from V and 5 from J, leaving 13 bases between them. In DNA form, the CDR3 reads TGTGCCAGCAGTGGATCCTCAGGGGTAGATACGCAGTATTTT. Amino acid sequence: CASSGSSGVDTQYF.

Sample share makes this clone medium-sized (0.01 to 0.1%). The rearrangement links TRBV4-1 to TRBJ2-7, with D maybe TRBD1 (5 bases). This CDR3 region has 14 residues. CDR1 and CDR2 (germline): MGHRA, YSYEKL. V was cut by 4 bases and J by 3 bases, with 13 bases left in between. The CDR3 protein is CASSPGSRDYEQYF. As DNA, the CDR3 is TGCGCCAGCAGCCCAGGGTCGCGTGACTACGAGCAGTACTTC.

The CDR3 DNA is TGTGCCAGCAGCTTGGGACAGGGGGTTGGAAACACCATATATTTT. Protein sequence: CASSLGQGVGNTIYF. The gene calls are TRBV13 and TRBJ1-3, with 11 bases matching TRBD1. V trimming: 3 bases; J trimming: 3 bases; junction bases outside the gene matches: 1. The CDR3 totals 15 residues. CDR1 is PRHDT, CDR2 FYEKMQ, per germline (reference sequence).

This clone was found a few times. J is TRBJ2-7 and V is TRBV11-2, with TRBD2 matching over 10 bases. Germline CDR1 SGHAT, CDR2 FQNNGV. Germline trimming cut 4 bases from V and 3 bases from J; bases unmatched to any gene: 6. This CDR3 has 15 amino acids. In DNA, the CDR3 is TGTGCCAGCAGCTCCCGACTAGCGGGCTTCTACGAGCAGTACTTC. This gives the protein CASSSRLAGFYEQYF. Drawing the rest from reference TRBV11-2 and TRBJ2-7, the complete variable domain is EAGVAQSPRYKIIEKRQSVAFWCNPISGHATLYWYQQILGQGPKLLIQFQNNGVVDDSQLPKDRFSAERLKGVDSTLKIQPAKLEDSAVYLCASSSRLAGFYEQYFGPGTRLTVT.

The chain joins TRBV18 to TRBJ1-1; 10 positions agree with TRBD1. V was pared by 3 bases and J by 5 bases, with 12 bases of the junction left unmatched. This CDR3 has 17 residues. Per germline, CDR1 KGHSH and CDR2 LQKENI. This CDR3 reads CASSPTGTGVGGTEAFF. The CDR3 DNA sequence: TGTGCCAGCTCACCTACCGGGACAGGGGTCGGAGGGACTGAAGCTTTCTTT.